This T cell receptor (beta chain) is drawn from a study of tumor-infiltrating lymphocytes in localized non-small cell lung cancer. Overall study: Patients included smokers and never-smokers with various histologies, some sampled after neoadjuvant chemotherapy.

Here immunoSEQ multiplex PCR was the method, and the copy in TCRdb shows in-frame clones only, minus some. The sample includes about 10,000 clones, about 62% seen only once; the top ten take approximately 10%. This CDR3 has 15 amino acids. Trimming cost V 0 bases and J 4 bases, with 11 bases left between them. Germline assignment: CDR1 SGHTA and CDR2 FQGNSA. A remark on this clone: Its specificity is not known.

Findings of the study overall: Different pieces of the same tissue went to different assays, confounding technical variation with intratumor heterogeneity. Tumors had more T cell infiltration than uninvolved lung, per TCRbeta sequencing and CD3 counts. No T-cell fraction difference was seen between IM1 and IM2 tumors.

The chain combines TRBV7-2 with TRBJ2-3; D ambiguous. The clonotype originates from a human donor with non-small cell lung cancer. The sequencing input was uninvolved lung tissue not adjacent to the tumor. The CDR3 spells CASSLAGTAADTQYF. CDR3 DNA sequence: TGTGCCAGCAGCTTAGCGGGAACGGCGGCAGATACGCAGTATTTT.